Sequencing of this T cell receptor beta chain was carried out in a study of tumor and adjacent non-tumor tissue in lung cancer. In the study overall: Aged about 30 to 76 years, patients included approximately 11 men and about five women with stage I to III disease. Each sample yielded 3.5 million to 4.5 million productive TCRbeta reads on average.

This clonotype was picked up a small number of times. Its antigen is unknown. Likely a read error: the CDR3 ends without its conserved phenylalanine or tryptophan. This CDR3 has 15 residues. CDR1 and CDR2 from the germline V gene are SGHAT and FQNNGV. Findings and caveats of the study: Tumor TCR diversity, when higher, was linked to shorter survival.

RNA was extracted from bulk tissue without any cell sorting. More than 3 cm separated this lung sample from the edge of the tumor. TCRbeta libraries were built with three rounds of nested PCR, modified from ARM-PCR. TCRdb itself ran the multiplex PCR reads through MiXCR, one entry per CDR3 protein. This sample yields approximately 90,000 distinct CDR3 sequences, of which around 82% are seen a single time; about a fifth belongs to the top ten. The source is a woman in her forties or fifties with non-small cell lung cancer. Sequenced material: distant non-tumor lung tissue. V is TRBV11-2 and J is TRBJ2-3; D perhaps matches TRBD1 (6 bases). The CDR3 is CASSLGPPGDHTQYL. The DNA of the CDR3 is TGTGCAAGTAGCTTAGGACCCCCAGGGGACCATACGCAGTATCTT.